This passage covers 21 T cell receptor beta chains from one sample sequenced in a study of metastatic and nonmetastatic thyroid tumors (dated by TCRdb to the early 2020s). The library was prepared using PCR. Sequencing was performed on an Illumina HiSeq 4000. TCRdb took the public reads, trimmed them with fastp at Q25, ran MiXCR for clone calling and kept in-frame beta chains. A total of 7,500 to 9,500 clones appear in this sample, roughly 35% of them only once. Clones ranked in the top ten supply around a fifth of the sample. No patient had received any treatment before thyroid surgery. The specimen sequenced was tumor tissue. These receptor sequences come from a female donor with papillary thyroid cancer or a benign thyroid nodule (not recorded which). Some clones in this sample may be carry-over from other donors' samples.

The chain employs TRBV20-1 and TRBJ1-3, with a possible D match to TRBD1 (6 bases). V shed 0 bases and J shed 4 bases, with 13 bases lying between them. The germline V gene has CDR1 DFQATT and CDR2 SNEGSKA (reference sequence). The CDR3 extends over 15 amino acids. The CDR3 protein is CSARDSRTAGNTIYF. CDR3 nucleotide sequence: TGCAGTGCTAGAGATAGCCGGACAGCGGGAAACACCATATATTTT.

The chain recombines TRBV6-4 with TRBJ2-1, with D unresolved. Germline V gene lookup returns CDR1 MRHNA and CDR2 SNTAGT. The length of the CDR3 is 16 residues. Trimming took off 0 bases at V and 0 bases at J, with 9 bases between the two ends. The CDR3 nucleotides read TGTGCCAGCAGTGACTCACATCGGAGCTCCTACAATGAGCAGTTCTTC. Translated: CASSDSHRSSYNEQFF.

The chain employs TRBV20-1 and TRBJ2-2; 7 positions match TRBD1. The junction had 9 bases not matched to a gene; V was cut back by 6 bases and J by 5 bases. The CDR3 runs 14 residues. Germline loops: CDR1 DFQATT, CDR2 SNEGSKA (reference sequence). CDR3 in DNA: TGCAGTGCCATACCGGGACAGATGACCGGGGAGCTGTTTTTT. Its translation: CSAIPGQMTGELFF.

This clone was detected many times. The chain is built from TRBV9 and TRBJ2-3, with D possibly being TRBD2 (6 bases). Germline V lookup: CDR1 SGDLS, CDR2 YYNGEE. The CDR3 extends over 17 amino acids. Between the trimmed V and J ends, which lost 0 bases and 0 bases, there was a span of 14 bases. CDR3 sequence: CASSVDPGLPSTDTQYF. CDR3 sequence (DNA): TGTGCCAGCAGCGTAGATCCGGGACTCCCTAGCACAGATACGCAGTATTTT.

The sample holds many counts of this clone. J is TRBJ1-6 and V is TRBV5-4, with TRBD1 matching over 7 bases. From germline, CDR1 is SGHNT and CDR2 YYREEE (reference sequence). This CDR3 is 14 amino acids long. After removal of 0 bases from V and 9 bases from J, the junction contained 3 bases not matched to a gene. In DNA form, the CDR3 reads TGTGCCAGCAGCTTGGACAGGGGACCTTCACCCCTCCACTTT. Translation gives CASSLDRGPSPLHF.

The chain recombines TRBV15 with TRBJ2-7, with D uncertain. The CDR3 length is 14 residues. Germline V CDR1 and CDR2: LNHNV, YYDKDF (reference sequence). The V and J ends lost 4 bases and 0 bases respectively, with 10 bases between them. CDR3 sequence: CATSISTDSYEQYF. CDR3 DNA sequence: TGTGCCACCAGCATATCTACAGACTCCTACGAGCAGTACTTC.

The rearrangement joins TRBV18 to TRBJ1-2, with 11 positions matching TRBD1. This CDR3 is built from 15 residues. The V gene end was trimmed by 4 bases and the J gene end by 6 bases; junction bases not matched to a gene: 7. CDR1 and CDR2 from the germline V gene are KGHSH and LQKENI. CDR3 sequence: CASSHWTGGTDGYTF. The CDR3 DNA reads TGTGCCAGCTCACACTGGACAGGGGGCACGGATGGCTACACCTTC.

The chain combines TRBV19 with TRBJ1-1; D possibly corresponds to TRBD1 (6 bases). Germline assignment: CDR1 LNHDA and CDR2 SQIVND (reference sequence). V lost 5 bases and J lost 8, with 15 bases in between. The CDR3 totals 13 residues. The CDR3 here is CASSANRATEAFF. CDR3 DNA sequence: TGTGCCAGTAGTGCGAACAGGGCAACCGAAGCTTTCTTT.

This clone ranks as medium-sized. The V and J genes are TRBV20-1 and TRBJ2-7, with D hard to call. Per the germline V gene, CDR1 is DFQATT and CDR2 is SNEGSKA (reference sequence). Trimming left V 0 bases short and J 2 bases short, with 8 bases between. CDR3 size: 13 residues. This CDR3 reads CSARDWGPYEQYF. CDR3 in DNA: TGCAGTGCTAGAGATTGGGGTCCCTACGAGCAGTACTTC.

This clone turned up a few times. This chain's CDR3 is CASSRGGTGEYGYTF. In DNA form, the CDR3 reads TGTGCCAGCAGCCGAGGAGGGACAGGGGAATATGGCTACACCTTC. This chain uses TRBV6-1 with TRBJ1-2; 10 bases agree with TRBD1. The V and J ends lost 6 bases and 5 bases, in that order; junction bases with no gene match: 9. Germline-derived CDR1 and CDR2 are MNHNS and SASEGT. This CDR3 region has 15 residues.

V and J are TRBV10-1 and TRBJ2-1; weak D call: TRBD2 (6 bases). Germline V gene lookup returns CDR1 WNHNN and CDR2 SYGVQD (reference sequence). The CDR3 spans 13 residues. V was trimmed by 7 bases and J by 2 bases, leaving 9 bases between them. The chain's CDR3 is CASIRGTYNEQFF. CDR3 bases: TGCGCCAGCATCCGGGGGACCTACAATGAGCAGTTCTTC.

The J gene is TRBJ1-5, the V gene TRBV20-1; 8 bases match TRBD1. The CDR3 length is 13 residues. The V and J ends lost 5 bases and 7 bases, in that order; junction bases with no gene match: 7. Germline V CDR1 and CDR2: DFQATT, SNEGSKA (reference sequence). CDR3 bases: TGCAGTGCTGGACAGGGTGGAGGACAGCCCCAGCATTTT. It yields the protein CSAGQGGGQPQHF.

DNA for the CDR3: TGCAGTGCTAGAAGACAGGGGAGATACGAGCAGTACTTC. This encodes CSARRQGRYEQYF. This chain connects TRBV20-1 to TRBJ2-7; TRBD1 aligns across 8 bases. There are 13 residues in the CDR3. V was clipped by 2 bases and J by 4 bases; unmatched bases: 4. Germline V lookup: CDR1 DFQATT, CDR2 SNEGSKA (reference sequence).

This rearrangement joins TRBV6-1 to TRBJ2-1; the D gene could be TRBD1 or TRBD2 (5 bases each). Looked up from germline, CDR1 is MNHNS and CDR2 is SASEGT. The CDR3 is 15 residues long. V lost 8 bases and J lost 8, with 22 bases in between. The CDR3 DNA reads TGTGCCAGCGCCAGTGGGACGAACTTTTGGGATGAGCAGTTCTTC. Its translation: CASASGTNFWDEQFF.

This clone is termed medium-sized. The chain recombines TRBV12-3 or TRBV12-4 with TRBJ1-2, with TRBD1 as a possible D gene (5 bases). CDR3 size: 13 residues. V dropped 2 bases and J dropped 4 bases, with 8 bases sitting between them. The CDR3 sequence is CASSLKGSYGYTF. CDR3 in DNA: TGTGCCAGCAGTTTAAAGGGGTCCTATGGCTACACCTTC.

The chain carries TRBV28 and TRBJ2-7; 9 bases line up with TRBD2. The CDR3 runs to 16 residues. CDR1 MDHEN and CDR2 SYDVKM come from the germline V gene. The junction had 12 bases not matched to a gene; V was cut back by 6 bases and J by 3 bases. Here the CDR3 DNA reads TGTGCCAGCAGGCCACCGGGACTAGCAGCCGGCTACGAGCAGTACTTC. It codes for CASRPPGLAAGYEQYF.

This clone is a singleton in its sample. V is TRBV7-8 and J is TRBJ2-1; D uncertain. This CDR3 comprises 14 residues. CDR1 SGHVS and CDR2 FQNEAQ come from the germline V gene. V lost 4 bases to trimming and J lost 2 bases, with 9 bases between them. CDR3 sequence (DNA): TGTGCCAGCAGCTCCGTGGTGCCCTACAATGAGCAGTTCTTC. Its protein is CASSSVVPYNEQFF. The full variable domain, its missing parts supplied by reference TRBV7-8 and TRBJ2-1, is GAGVSQSPRYKVAKRGQDVALRCDPISGHVSLFWYQQALGQGPEFLTYFQNEAQLDKSGLPSDRFFAERPEGSVSTLKIQRTQQEDSAVYLCASSSVVPYNEQFFGPGTRLTVL.

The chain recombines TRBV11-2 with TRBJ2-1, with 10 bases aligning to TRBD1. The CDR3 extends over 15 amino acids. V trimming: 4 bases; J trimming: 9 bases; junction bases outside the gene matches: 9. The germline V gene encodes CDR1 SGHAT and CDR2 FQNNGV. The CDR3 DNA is TGTGCCAGCAGCTGGGGACAGGGGATGGCTGTTGAGCAGTTCTTC. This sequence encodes CASSWGQGMAVEQFF.

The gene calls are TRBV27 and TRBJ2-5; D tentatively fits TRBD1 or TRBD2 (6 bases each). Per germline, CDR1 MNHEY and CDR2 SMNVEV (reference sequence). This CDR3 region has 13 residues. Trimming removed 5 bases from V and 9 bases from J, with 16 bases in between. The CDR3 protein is CASSPTQRGAQYF. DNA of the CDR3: TGTGCCAGCAGTCCGACACAGAGGGGGGCCCAGTACTTC.

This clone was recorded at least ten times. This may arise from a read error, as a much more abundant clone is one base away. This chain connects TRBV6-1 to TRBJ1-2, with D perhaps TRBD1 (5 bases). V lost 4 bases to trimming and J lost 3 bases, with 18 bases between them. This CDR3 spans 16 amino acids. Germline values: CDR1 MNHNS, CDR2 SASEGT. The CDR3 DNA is TGTGCCAGCAGTGGAGCCAATATGAACAGGCACTATGGCTACACCTTC. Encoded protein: CASSGANMNRHYGYTF.

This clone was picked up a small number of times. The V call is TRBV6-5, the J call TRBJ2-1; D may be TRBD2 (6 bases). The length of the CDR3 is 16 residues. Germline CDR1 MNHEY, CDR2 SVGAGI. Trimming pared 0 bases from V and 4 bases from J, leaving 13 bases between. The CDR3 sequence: CASSYSGAEGYNEQFF. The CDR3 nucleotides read TGTGCCAGCAGTTACTCTGGAGCGGAGGGGTACAATGAGCAGTTCTTC.